Shown below are 32 T cell receptor beta chains from a single sample sequenced in a study of CXCR3-negative and CXCR3-positive naive CD8 T cells. UMI labels and 5' RACE were used to prepare the TRB cDNA libraries. No DNA is given; TCRdb re-called the 5' RACE reads and lists each CDR3 protein once. The table gives tens of thousands of distinct CDR3 sequences; the top ten clones make up more than 8.5% of it. Sequencing was done on a sample of memory CD8+ T cells from blood. All receptors come from a human donor in good health. Some clones in this sample may be carry-over from other donors' samples.

The gene calls are TRBV29-1 and TRBJ2-3; the D call of TRBD1 rests on TCRdb alone, since no DNA is present to check it. Germline CDR1 SQVTM, CDR2 ANQGSEA. The CDR3 covers 12 residues. The CDR3 sequence is CSLNVDGGRQYF.

This sequence joins TRBV29-1 and TRBJ2-5. The germline CDR1 and CDR2 sequences are SQVTM and ANQGSEA. This CDR3 region has 14 residues. The CDR3 reads CSVVPIGLLETQYF.

The rearrangement uses TRBV12-3 or TRBV12-4 and TRBJ2-1; TCRdb outputs TRBD1, but without DNA this stays unchecked. The CDR3 covers 13 residues. CDR3: CASSSNRDNEQFF.

V is TRBV29-1 and J is TRBJ2-7; TCRdb picks TRBD1, but there is no DNA to check that call. Looked up from germline, CDR1 is SQVTM and CDR2 is ANQGSEA. This CDR3 spans 14 amino acids. The CDR3 reads CSVEDRDRAYEQYF.

The rearrangement joins TRBV6-2 or TRBV6-3 to TRBJ2-1; TCRdb's D gene call, TRBD1, goes unchecked for lack of DNA. The length of the CDR3 is 17 residues. Germline lookup yields CDR1 MNHEY and CDR2 SVGEGT. CDR3 sequence: CASSYDLRTGSYNEQFF.

This chain uses TRBV4-3 with TRBJ2-3; TCRdb proposes TRBD1, but this gene call is untestable without DNA. This CDR3 region has 13 residues. Germline CDR1 reads LGHNA; CDR2 reads YSLEER. The CDR3 loop is CASSTGGTDTQYF.

The chain uses TRBV20-1 and TRBJ2-1; TCRdb's D gene call, TRBD1, goes unchecked for lack of DNA. Looked up from germline, CDR1 is DFQATT and CDR2 is SNEGSKA (reference sequence). This CDR3 has 14 amino acids. This chain's CDR3 is CSARNDGTWGEQFF.

The chain has TRBV5-1 and TRBJ2-6; the D call from TCRdb, TRBD1, cannot be confirmed without DNA. Germline assignment: CDR1 SGHRS and CDR2 YFSETQ. The CDR3 consists of 19 residues. The CDR3 loop is CASSLASGTGSSGANVLTF. Full variable domain (rest looked up from reference TRBV5-1 and TRBJ2-6): KAGVTQTPRYLIKTRGQQVTLSCSPISGHRSVSWYQQTPGQGLQFLFEYFSETQRNKGNFPGRFSGRQFSNSRSEMNVSTLELGDSALYLCASSLASGTGSSGANVLTFGAGSRLTVL.

V gene TRBV29-1 combines with J gene TRBJ1-1; absent DNA, TCRdb's TRBD1 call cannot be checked. The V gene's germline CDR1 is SQVTM and CDR2 ANQGSEA. There are 11 residues in the CDR3. CDR3 amino acids: CSVPGGAEAFF.

The chain recombines TRBV29-1 with TRBJ2-7; the TCRdb D gene call, TRBD1, has no DNA to confirm it. The V gene's germline CDR1 is SQVTM and CDR2 ANQGSEA. The CDR3 has 15 residues. The CDR3 sequence: CSVEDPAGETYEQYF.

This chain links TRBV9 with TRBJ1-1. Germline V lookup: CDR1 SGDLS, CDR2 YYNGEE. The CDR3 consists of 14 residues. CDR3 loop: CASSARLQSSEAFF.

CDR3 region: CSVEENTEAFF. This chain connects TRBV29-1 to TRBJ1-1. Germline lookup yields CDR1 SQVTM and CDR2 ANQGSEA. This CDR3 has 11 amino acids.

The rearrangement links TRBV11-2 to TRBJ2-4; TCRdb indicates TRBD1, and absent DNA this call remains unverified. The length of the CDR3 is 16 residues. Germline V gene lookup returns CDR1 SGHAT and CDR2 FQNNGV. Here the CDR3 reads CASSSPGDLAKNIQYF.

This chain uses TRBV6-5 with TRBJ2-3. This CDR3 region has 14 residues. In germline, CDR1 is MNHEY, CDR2 SVGAGI. The CDR3 reads CASSLYEASDTQYF.

This chain joins TRBV20-1 and TRBJ2-3; TCRdb calls TRBD1, which cannot be checked without DNA. The CDR3 runs to 15 residues. Germline V gene lookup returns CDR1 DFQATT and CDR2 SNEGSKA (reference sequence). CDR3 in amino acids: CSASWDTGRTDTQYF.

V gene TRBV6-2 or TRBV6-3 combines with J gene TRBJ2-7. The germline CDR1 and CDR2 sequences are MNHEY and SVGEGT. The CDR3 covers 14 residues. The CDR3 loop reads CASSLPDPVYEQYF.

The chain couples TRBV6-4 to TRBJ1-5. There are 13 residues in the CDR3. The germline CDR1 and CDR2 sequences are MRHNA and SNTAGT. Here the CDR3 reads CASSGDSNQPQHF.

The chain uses TRBV6-5 and TRBJ1-5. The CDR3 length is 13 residues. The germline V gene encodes CDR1 MNHEY and CDR2 SVGAGI. The CDR3 protein is CASSYSWNQPQHF.

J is TRBJ2-7 and V is TRBV12-3 or TRBV12-4. The CDR3 runs 14 residues. The CDR3 sequence: CASSLSGVSYEQYF.

This rearrangement joins TRBV2 to TRBJ2-1; the TRBD2 assignment by TCRdb is unverifiable without DNA. The CDR3 covers 16 residues. CDR1 is SNHLY, CDR2 FYNNEI, per germline. This CDR3 reads CASSRLAGGERHEQFF.

The genes are TRBV12-3 or TRBV12-4 and TRBJ1-2. This CDR3 is 11 amino acids long. CDR3 in amino acids: CASAGGVGYTF.

The chain uses TRBV27 and TRBJ1-5; TCRdb indicates TRBD1, and absent DNA this call remains unverified. This CDR3 comprises 15 residues. Germline CDR1 and CDR2: MNHEY and SMNVEV (reference sequence). The CDR3 spells CASSPPGFGNQPQHF.

The chain links TRBV14 to TRBJ2-3; the D call of TRBD2 rests on TCRdb alone, since no DNA is present to check it. From germline, CDR1 is SGHDN and CDR2 FVKESK. CDR3 length: 15 residues. The CDR3: CASSGLAGTTDTQYF.

The chain is built from TRBV20-1 and TRBJ2-7; the D gene TCRdb calls, TRBD2, cannot be checked with no DNA. CDR1 and CDR2 (germline): DFQATT, SNEGSKA (reference sequence). The CDR3 length is 14 residues. The CDR3 reads CSARDGGSGEHQYF.

The rearrangement joins TRBV5-1 to TRBJ2-7. The CDR3 totals 13 residues. Germline values: CDR1 SGHRS, CDR2 YFSETQ. CDR3 loop: CGSSFLGSGEQYF.

The chain is built from TRBV5-1 and TRBJ2-7; TCRdb's D call, TRBD1, is unchecked because there is no DNA. Per the germline V gene, CDR1 is SGHRS and CDR2 is YFSETQ. The CDR3 is made up of 15 amino acids. The CDR3 sequence: CASSFDRGRRNEQYF.

Frequency places this clonotype as medium-sized (0.01 to 0.1%). The chain recombines TRBV6-4 with TRBJ2-3; TCRdb proposes TRBD1, but this gene call is untestable without DNA. Germline V lookup: CDR1 MRHNA, CDR2 SNTAGT. This CDR3 spans 15 amino acids. CDR3 loop: CASSEGATVADTQYF.

The chain links TRBV7-9 to TRBJ1-2. The CDR3 totals 14 residues. The germline CDR1 and CDR2 sequences are SEHNR and FQNEAQ (reference sequence). The CDR3 region is CASSSLGVPYGYTF. Combining the CDR3 with reference TRBV7-9 and TRBJ1-2 gives the whole variable domain DTGVSQNPRHKITKRGQNVTFRCDPISEHNRLYWYRQTLGQGPEFLTYFQNEAQLEKSRLLSDRFSAERPKGSFSTLEIQRTEQGDSAMYLCASSSLGVPYGYTFGSGTRLTVV.

The chain couples TRBV4-3 to TRBJ2-7; as DNA is missing, the TRBD1 call by TCRdb cannot be tested. Germline V gene data show CDR1 as LGHNA and CDR2 as YSLEER. The CDR3 runs 14 residues. CDR3 protein: CASSPTRGPNEQYF.

J is TRBJ1-1 and V is TRBV7-9; absent DNA, TCRdb's TRBD1 call cannot be checked. The germline V gene has CDR1 SEHNR and CDR2 FQNEAQ (reference sequence). The CDR3 has 13 residues. This CDR3 reads CASSLSGDTEAFF. Full variable domain (missing parts from reference TRBV7-9 and TRBJ1-1): DTGVSQNPRHKITKRGQNVTFRCDPISEHNRLYWYRQTLGQGPEFLTYFQNEAQLEKSRLLSDRFSAERPKGSFSTLEIQRTEQGDSAMYLCASSLSGDTEAFFGQGTRLTVV.

The chain recombines TRBV11-2 with TRBJ2-1. The germline V gene has CDR1 SGHAT and CDR2 FQNNGV. This CDR3 comprises 11 residues. The CDR3 protein is CASSLGNEQFF.

The chain recombines TRBV20-1 with TRBJ1-5. Per the germline V gene, CDR1 is DFQATT and CDR2 is SNEGSKA (reference sequence). CDR3 length equals 16 residues. The CDR3 sequence is CSARDPGEGGLQPQHF.